The clone carrying this TCR beta chain was counted a few times. The antigen is undetermined. Authors of the study amplified TCR beta CDR3 regions from RNA transcripts. First-round RT-PCR of the TCR CDR3 relied on the HTBI primer set. Each CDR3 protein is one row after TCRdb ran MiXCR on the multiplex PCR reads. In the table there are approximately 710,000 distinct CDR3 sequences, approximately 15% of which are singletons. The sample is drawn from a study of T cells in Graves' hyperthyroidism and ophthalmopathy. General observations from the study: The model made its ophthalmopathy prediction, and onset followed a median approximately 6 months later. The majority of expanded thyroid clonotypes above 0.001 also appeared in blood. A 13 V-J model separated ophthalmopathy from stable hyperthyroidism.

Germline-derived CDR1 and CDR2 are WNHNN and SYGVQD (reference sequence). V shed 4 bases and J shed 6 bases, with 16 bases lying between them. The CDR3 extends over 15 amino acids. The chain joins TRBV10-1 to TRBJ2-1; D unresolved. The clonotype originates from a man in his fifties or sixties with Graves' hyperthyroidism. The sample consisted of blood. The CDR3 reads CASSGEVQSSNEQFF. CDR3 bases: TGCGCCAGCAGTGGTGAGGTCCAGAGCTCCAATGAGCAGTTCTTC.